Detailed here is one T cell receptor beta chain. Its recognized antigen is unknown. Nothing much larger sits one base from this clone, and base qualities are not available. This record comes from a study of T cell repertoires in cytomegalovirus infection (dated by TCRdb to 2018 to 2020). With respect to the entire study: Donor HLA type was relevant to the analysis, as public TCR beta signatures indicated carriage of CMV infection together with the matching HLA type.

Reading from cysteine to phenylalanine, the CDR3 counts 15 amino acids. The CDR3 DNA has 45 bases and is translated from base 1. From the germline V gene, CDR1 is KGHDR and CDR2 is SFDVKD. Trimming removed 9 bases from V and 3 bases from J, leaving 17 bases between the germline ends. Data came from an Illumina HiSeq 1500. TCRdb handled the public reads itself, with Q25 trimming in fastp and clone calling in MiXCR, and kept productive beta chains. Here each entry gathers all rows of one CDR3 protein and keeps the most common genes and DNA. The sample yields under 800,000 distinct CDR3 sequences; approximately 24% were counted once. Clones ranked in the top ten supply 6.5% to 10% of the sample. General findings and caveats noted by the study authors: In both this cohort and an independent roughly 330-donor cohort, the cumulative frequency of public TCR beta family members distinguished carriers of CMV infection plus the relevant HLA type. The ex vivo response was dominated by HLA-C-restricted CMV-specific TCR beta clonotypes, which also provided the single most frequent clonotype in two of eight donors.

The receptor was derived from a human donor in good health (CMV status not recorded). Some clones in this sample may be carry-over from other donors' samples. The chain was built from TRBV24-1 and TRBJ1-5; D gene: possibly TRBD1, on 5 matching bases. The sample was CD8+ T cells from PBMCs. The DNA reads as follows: TGTGCCACCGGCAGTGGTTGGGGCTCCAATCAGCCCCAGCATTTT. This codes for CATGSGWGSNQPQHF.